These 27 T cell receptor beta chains came from one sample sequenced in a study of blood T cells in healthy people across ages. A J-beta primer mix and a sample-barcoded 5' primer were used in a second PCR of about 7 to 11 cycles. TCRdb used MiXCR to reprocess the 5' RACE reads, holding one entry per CDR3 protein. The table has roughly 1,700,000 distinct CDR3 sequences, 28% seen once. Source material: blood. These receptors were collected from a woman aged 25-40 years in good health.

This clonotype showed up many times. V is TRBV7-3 and J is TRBJ2-3; D ambiguous. V was trimmed by 0 bases and J by 6 bases, leaving 4 bases between them. The CDR3 is made up of 12 amino acids. Germline lookup yields CDR1 SGHTA and CDR2 FQGTGA. The CDR3 DNA follows: TGTGCCAGCAGCTTAACCCGGGATACGCAGTATTTT. Its protein is CASSLTRDTQYF.

On this clonotype: This may come from a read error, since a much larger clone is one base off. CDR3 sequence: CSAGRDVQFF. The CDR3 DNA reads as TGCAGCGCGGGACGCGATGTGCAGTTCTTC. The rearrangement links TRBV29-1 to TRBJ2-1; D may correspond to TRBD1 or TRBD2 (5 bases each). The CDR3 length is 10 residues. Trimming left V 7 bases short and J 12 bases short, with 13 bases between. In germline, CDR1 is SQVTM, CDR2 ANQGSEA.

At least ten counts were recorded for this clonotype. The chain employs TRBV20-1 and TRBJ1-1, with 9 bases fitting TRBD1. The V gene end was trimmed by 5 bases and the J gene end by 4 bases; junction bases not matched to a gene: 5. The V gene's germline CDR1 is DFQATT and CDR2 SNEGSKA (reference sequence). CDR3 length equals 13 residues. The CDR3 DNA sequence: TGCAGTGCTTGCGGACAGGGGTGCACTGAAGCTTTCTTT. Residues: CSACGQGCTEAFF.

This rearrangement joins TRBV20-1 to TRBJ2-5; 12 bases line up with TRBD2. Matching the DNA end better, TRBJ2-7 makes the J call doubtful. The CDR3 consists of 14 residues. Germline V gene lookup returns CDR1 DFQATT and CDR2 SNEGSKA (reference sequence). This CDR3 is CSANLAGGQGEQYF. The DNA of the CDR3 is TGCAGTGCTAACCTAGCGGGAGGGCAAGGCGAGCAGTACTTC.

The J gene is TRBJ2-4, the V gene TRBV3-1; D perhaps matches TRBD1 (6 bases). The germline gives CDR1 LGHDT, CDR2 YNNKEL (reference sequence). There are 15 residues in the CDR3. The V and J ends lost 4 bases and 7 bases respectively, with 17 bases between them. For the CDR3, the DNA is TGTGCCAGCAGCCCCCGGGACACCCATCGGAACATTCAGTACTTC. It codes for CASSPRDTHRNIQYF. Together with reference TRBV3-1 and TRBJ2-4, the CDR3 gives the full variable domain: DTAVSQTPKYLVTQMGNDKSIKCEQNLGHDTMYWYKQDSKKFLKIMFSYNNKELIINETVPNRFSPKSPDKAHLNLHINSLELGDSAVYFCASSPRDTHRNIQYFGAGTRLSVL.

The chain uses TRBV28 and TRBJ1-6, with TRBD1 matching 9 bases. J lost 12 bases, V lost 8 bases, and 5 bases had no gene match. The CDR3 has 12 amino acids. Germline lookup yields CDR1 MDHEN and CDR2 SYDVKM. CDR3 nucleotide sequence: TGTGCCAGCGGGACAGGGAGAGGACCCCTCCACTTT. Amino acids: CASGTGRGPLHF.

Details on this clonotype: A single base separates this from a much larger clone, so it may be a read error. The V gene is TRBV12-3 or TRBV12-4, the J gene TRBJ2-7, with a possible D match to TRBD1 (5 bases). Trimming stripped 0 bases from V and 7 bases from J, with 25 bases between. This CDR3 comprises 18 residues. In DNA form, the CDR3 reads TGTGCCAGCAGTTTAGCGCTAGGGGCAGGGTCCCCTCTCGAGGAGCAGTACTTC. Residues: CASSLALGAGSPLEEQYF.

Of note for this clonotype: At one boundary the junction diverges from the germline segment, which might be a read error. Written as DNA, the CDR3 is TGTGCCAGCCAGGGCGGACGGGGGTCGGGCACCGGGGGGCTGTTTTTT. Residues: CASQGGRGSGTGGLFF. The genes are TRBV7-2 and TRBJ2-2; a weak D match, TRBD2 (6 bases). This CDR3 contains 16 residues. Germline CDR1 is SGHTA and CDR2 is FQGNSA.

This clonotype was counted a few times. The chain employs TRBV29-1 and TRBJ1-2, with TRBD1 identical over 12 bases. The CDR3 has 13 residues. Trimming at V came to 3 bases and at J to 7 bases, leaving 3 bases not matched to a gene. The V gene's germline CDR1 is SQVTM and CDR2 ANQGSEA. The DNA for the CDR3 is TGCAGCGTTGAGGGACAGGGGGCCGCTGGCTACACCTTC. It translates to CSVEGQGAAGYTF.

This clonotype was counted a few times. V and J are TRBV9 and TRBJ2-6; D remains ambiguous. This CDR3 has 16 residues. Germline lookup yields CDR1 SGDLS and CDR2 YYNGEE. The V and J ends lost 1 base and 0 bases respectively, with 8 bases between them. CDR3 loop: CASSVTPSSGANVLTF. The CDR3 DNA follows: TGTGCCAGCAGCGTAACCCCCAGCTCTGGGGCCAACGTCCTGACTTTC.

This clonotype was seen many times. The chain uses TRBV29-1 and TRBJ2-5, with TRBD1 identical over 8 bases. The CDR3 has 13 residues. J lost 0 bases, V lost 7 bases, and 4 bases had no gene match. Germline assignment: CDR1 SQVTM and CDR2 ANQGSEA. As DNA, the CDR3 is TGCAGCGCCTCGGGACAGGACCAAGAGACCCAGTACTTC. It codes for CSASGQDQETQYF. Full variable domain (rest looked up from reference TRBV29-1 and TRBJ2-5): SAVISQKPSRDICQRGTSLTIQCQVDSQVTMMFWYRQQPGQSLTLIATANQGSEATYESGFVIDKFPISRPNLTFSTLTVSNMSPEDSSIYLCSASGQDQETQYFGPGTRLLVL.

The gene calls are TRBV7-9 and TRBJ2-7; D gene ambiguous. The CDR3 contains 14 residues. Looked up from germline, CDR1 is SEHNR and CDR2 is FQNEAQ (reference sequence). V lost 1 base to trimming and J lost 7 bases, with 14 bases between them. CDR3 amino acids: CASSLDASRGEQYF. The CDR3, as DNA: TGTGCCAGCAGCTTAGATGCTAGTCGCGGAGAGCAGTACTTC.

About this clonotype: One end of the junction varies from germline; a read error may be responsible. The chain recombines TRBV4-1 with TRBJ2-7; TRBD2 aligns across 7 bases. The CDR3 sequence is 16 residues long. From germline, CDR1 is MGHRA and CDR2 YSYEKL. CDR3 coding DNA: TGCGCCAGCAGCCAAAACCCGGCTAGCGGACCTTACGGGCAGTACTTC. It translates to CASSQNPASGPYGQYF.

The chain employs TRBV5-4 and TRBJ2-4; 10 bases fit TRBD2. The DNA end is a closer match to TRBJ2-7, so the J assignment may be wrong. Germline CDR1 SGHNT, CDR2 YYREEE (reference sequence). This CDR3 spans 14 amino acids. Here the CDR3 reads CASSLAGGPVEQYF. CDR3 nucleotides: TGTGCCAGCAGCTTAGCGGGGGGGCCAGTCGAGCAGTACTTC.

This clonotype was counted a few times. The chain joins TRBV20-1 to TRBJ2-3, with 10 bases aligning to TRBD2. Trimming cost V 3 bases and J 2 bases; bases outside gene matches: 11. Germline loops: CDR1 DFQATT, CDR2 SNEGSKA (reference sequence). This CDR3 region has 17 residues. The CDR3, as DNA: TGCAGTGCTAGGTCTAGCGGGGGCCTATTCGCCACAGATACGCAGTATTTT. Protein sequence: CSARSSGGLFATDTQYF.

This clonotype was seen a handful of times. The CDR3 sequence: CSARGGQGDTQYF. For the CDR3, the DNA is TGCAGTGCTAGAGGTGGCCAGGGAGATACGCAGTATTTT. The chain employs TRBV20-1 and TRBJ2-3; tentative D call: TRBD1 (5 bases). Per germline, CDR1 DFQATT and CDR2 SNEGSKA (reference sequence). This CDR3 is built from 13 residues. Trimming removed 1 base at V and 5 bases at J, with 10 bases between.

This clonotype has a count of ten or more. This rearrangement joins TRBV6-5 to TRBJ2-3, with D perhaps matching TRBD1 or TRBD2 (6 bases each). This CDR3 is built from 14 residues. Deletions cut 0 bases from V and 6 bases from J, with 10 bases between. The germline CDR1 and CDR2 sequences are MNHEY and SVGAGI. The CDR3 loop is CASSYSRGADTQYF. The CDR3 DNA is TGTGCCAGCAGTTACTCGAGGGGGGCGGATACGCAGTATTTT.

This clonotype was recorded a few times. V gene TRBV28 combines with J gene TRBJ1-2; possibly TRBD1 for D (6 bases). The germline V and J ends were trimmed by 10 bases and 3 bases, with 12 bases remaining between them. Germline V gene data show CDR1 as MDHEN and CDR2 as SYDVKM. The CDR3 runs 12 residues. The CDR3 spells CAIRGQDYGYTF. Here the CDR3 DNA reads TGTGCCATCAGGGGACAAGACTATGGCTACACCTTC.

The V gene is TRBV5-6, the J gene TRBJ2-5; D gene unclear. The CDR3 spans 14 residues. Trimming shortened V by 1 base and J by 3 bases, and 10 bases separated the two germline ends. Germline CDR1 reads SGHDT; CDR2 reads YYEEEE. This CDR3 reads CASSLPGTKETQYF. The CDR3 DNA sequence: TGTGCCAGCAGCTTGCCTGGAACCAAAGAGACCCAGTACTTC.

The chain links TRBV5-5 to TRBJ2-4; TRBD1 is a possible D gene (6 bases). With 5 bases removed from V and 15 bases from J, the gap between germline ends came to 21 bases. Germline-derived CDR1 and CDR2 are SGHKS and YYEKEE (reference sequence). The CDR3 consists of 13 residues. The CDR3 sequence: CASSQSGQTIGYF. For the CDR3, the DNA is TGTGCCAGCAGTCAATCCGGACAGACGATAGGGTACTTC.

This clonotype has a handful of counts. J is TRBJ1-2 and V is TRBV12-3 or TRBV12-4; no reliable D call. Trimming stripped 11 bases from V and 3 bases from J, with 10 bases between. CDR3 size: 11 residues. CDR3 residues: CAEGRDYGYTF. DNA for the CDR3: TGTGCCGAAGGGCGCGACTATGGCTACACCTTC.

This clonotype has at least ten counts. The V gene is TRBV27, the J gene TRBJ2-7; D uncertain. The CDR3 extends over 15 amino acids. V lost 0 bases to trimming and J lost 3 bases, with 12 bases between them. Germline V CDR1 and CDR2: MNHEY, SMNVEV (reference sequence). Here the CDR3 reads CASSLSWSENYEQYF. CDR3 nucleotides: TGTGCCAGCAGTTTATCGTGGTCAGAAAACTACGAGCAGTACTTC.

The sample holds a few counts of this clonotype. The J gene is TRBJ2-1, the V gene TRBV9, with 10 nucleotides matching TRBD2. V gave up 0 bases and J gave up 8 bases; unmatched junction bases: 11. Germline CDR1 and CDR2: SGDLS and YYNGEE. The length of the CDR3 is 17 residues. The CDR3 is CASSVGWSSGSRDEQFF. In DNA, the CDR3 is TGTGCCAGCAGCGTAGGCTGGTCTAGCGGGAGCAGGGATGAGCAGTTCTTC.

The chain uses TRBV12-3 or TRBV12-4 and TRBJ2-1; 7 positions agree with TRBD2. J gave up 10 bases and V 3 bases, and 9 bases lay outside the gene matches. The CDR3 runs to 14 residues. The CDR3 DNA reads TGTGCCAGCAGTTTCGGGGGAGGGGCTCTAGAGCAGTTCTTC. As protein: CASSFGGGALEQFF.

The chain joins TRBV12-3 or TRBV12-4 to TRBJ2-5; D is possibly TRBD1 (6 bases). Trimming pared 7 bases from V and 7 bases from J, leaving 16 bases between. The CDR3 totals 13 residues. The CDR3 is CASTPTGIATQYF. The CDR3 bases are TGTGCCAGCACCCCGACAGGAATTGCGACCCAGTACTTC.

This clonotype was detected only a few times. The chain employs TRBV20-1 and TRBJ1-4; 8 bases are shared with TRBD1. This CDR3 is 14 amino acids long. V gave up 5 bases and J gave up 1 base; unmatched junction bases: 3. Germline loops: CDR1 DFQATT, CDR2 SNEGSKA (reference sequence). The CDR3 region has the DNA TGCAGTGCTCGGACAGGGCGAACTAATGAAAAACTGTTTTTT. Its translation: CSARTGRTNEKLFF.

V usage is TRBV29-1 and J usage is TRBJ2-2, with D hard to call. CDR3 length equals 15 residues. Germline loops: CDR1 SQVTM, CDR2 ANQGSEA. V lost 2 bases, J lost 6 bases, and 16 bases lay in between. The CDR3: CSVELGTRPPGELFF. Written as DNA, the CDR3 is TGCAGCGTTGAATTAGGTACCCGACCCCCCGGGGAGCTGTTTTTT.